Listed below are T cell receptor beta chains from one sample, sequenced in a study of post-analysis software for immune sequencing data. TCRdb re-analysed the PCR reads in MiXCR, keeping a single row per CDR3 protein. Of roughly 400,000 distinct CDR3 sequences detected, 39% appear once; the ten largest clones hold 7.5% to 8.5%. Sequenced: blood. Receptors were obtained from a girl aged 2-10 years with multiple sclerosis. Both conserved end residues are trimmed from each CDR3. Clone size is given for some rows only: seen once, a few or many times, or a class if the clone is expanded.

cdr3_aa | v_call | clone_size
ASSLSLANDEQF | TRBV5-1 | -
SARDPQGKNIQY | TRBV20-1 | few
ASSLDTGSNEQF | TRBV5-1 | -
ASSSGVVSNQPQH | TRBV12-3/TRBV12-4 | -
SVEYVAGLGEQY | TRBV29-1 | few
ASSPWTSGGVETQY | TRBV11-2 | -
ATSRDRGAGEKLF | TRBV15 | -
ASSQGAVTDRDIQY | TRBV4-1 | many
ASSPVGYNEQF | TRBV7-2 | few
SVDDGALGEAQY | TRBV29-1 | few
ASSQDRAPGELF | TRBV4-3 | -
ASSDGAGPETQY | TRBV6-1 | -
SVGPNTGFDAYGYT | TRBV29-1 | -
ASSLFAGRDTEAF | TRBV2 | -
ASSLVGLRNEQF | TRBV12-3/TRBV12-4 | few
ATSRDLGQRY | TRBV15 | -
ASSSPGTGELF | TRBV25-1 | -